The clone carrying this T cell receptor (beta chain) appeared a few times. Its antigen is not identified. This CDR3 has 13 residues. Sequencing used immunoSEQ multiplex PCR; TCRdb keeps in-frame clones, though not all of them. Of some 21,000 clones detected, around 80% appear once; the ten largest clones hold roughly 25%. CD4+ T cells from unexposed donors were obtained before the COVID-19 pandemic (2011-2018). CD4+ T cells were isolated from the cells after more than 8 days of culture. This entry is derived from a study of CD4 T cells in relation to SARS-CoV-2 and coronaviruses. For the study at large: After nine to eleven days of antigen culture, PBMC TCR beta CDR3s were sequenced. Negative control cultures got HIV-1 Nef peptides or no peptide. Whole-study findings and limits: Each donor contributed either pre-pandemic or post-infection samples, not both.

This chain connects TRBV21-1 to TRBJ1-1; the tabulated D call, TRBD1, remains unverified against the DNA. TRBV21-1 is a pseudogene segment. The sample was CD4+ T cells from PBMCs, cultured in vitro. This TCR derives from a human donor in good health. CDR3: CASTRGRAREAFF. CDR3 DNA: TGTGCCAGCACCAGGGGCAGGGCTCGGGAAGCTTTCTTT.